This TCR beta chain was retrieved from a study of vaccination and CD4 T cells after COVID-19. Regarding the study as a whole: The study found median SARS-CoV-2-reactive clonotypes rising from about 22 to 38, not significantly.

CDR1 is SGHRS, CDR2 YFSETQ, per germline. V dropped 1 base and J dropped 2 bases, with 12 bases sitting between them. This CDR3 region has 15 residues. The Oncomine TCR Beta short-read assay sequenced DNA from cultured CD4+ T cells. Using the QIAamp micro DNA kit, genomic DNA was extracted from the CD4+ T cells that had been cultured. MiXCR, run by TCRdb on the PCR reads, gives a single entry per CDR3 protein. This table holds 15,000 or so distinct CDR3 sequences, over 40% found once. Details on this clonotype: What it binds is unknown.

The time point: late sampling 161 to 241 days after vaccination in three convalescent patients. Indicated treatment: approximately nine-day PBMC culture with coronavirus spike peptide pools or control peptides (ViraFEST assay). ViraFEST enlarged antigen-specific T cell populations with peptide pools and afterwards sequenced TCRs. The chain combines TRBV5-1 with TRBJ2-5, with TRBD1 as a possible D gene (6 bases). The TCR sequence derives from a human donor who had recovered from COVID-19. Sequenced here: CD4+ T cells from blood, cultured in vitro, sampled about 7 months after SARS-CoV-2 vaccination. CDR3 nucleotides: TGCGCCAGCAGCTTGTTCACGGACAGACAAGAGACCCAGTACTTC. This gives the protein CASSLFTDRQETQYF. The full variable domain, rest sourced from reference TRBV5-1 and TRBJ2-5, is KAGVTQTPRYLIKTRGQQVTLSCSPISGHRSVSWYQQTPGQGLQFLFEYFSETQRNKGNFPGRFSGRQFSNSRSEMNVSTLELGDSALYLCASSLFTDRQETQYFGPGTRLLVL.